This T cell receptor beta chain originates from a study of blood T cell repertoires in COVID-19. This CDR3 comprises 13 residues. Germline loops: CDR1 SEHNR, CDR2 FQNEAQ (reference sequence). The germline V and J ends were trimmed by 7 bases and 2 bases, with 9 bases remaining between them. Profiled with immunoSEQ multiplex PCR; TCRdb holds only in-frame clones, not every one. Here the sample spans approximately 110,000 clones, over 80% being singletons. This clonotype was sampled from a human donor in a cohort sampled during active COVID-19. The chain is built from TRBV7-9 and TRBJ2-1; TRBD1 is a possible D gene (5 bases). Material: peripheral blood. The CDR3 region has the DNA TGTGCCAGCACTGGCAGGGCCTACAATGAGCAGTTCTTC. Amino acids: CASTGRAYNEQFF.